The subject of this entry is one TCR beta chain. The data were obtained in a study of radiotherapy plus CTLA-4 blockade in lung cancer. Here immunoSEQ multiplex PCR was the method, and the copy in TCRdb shows in-frame clones only, minus some. Of around 90,000 clones listed, about 83% were seen once; the top ten hold about 14%. This clonotype originated in a human donor with non-small cell lung cancer that progressed on radiotherapy plus ipilimumab. Sequenced material: peripheral blood, taken from a patient treated with radiotherapy plus ipilimumab.

As DNA, the CDR3 is TGTGCCATCAGTAGTACAGCAAATGAAAAACTGTTTTTT. Its protein product is CAISSTANEKLFF. V gene TRBV10-3 combines with J gene TRBJ1-4; D uncertain. From germline, CDR1 is ENHRY and CDR2 SYGVKD. V was pared by 5 bases and J by 5 bases, with 9 bases between. This CDR3 has 13 residues.